This T cell receptor (beta chain) was recorded in a study of cytomegalovirus exposure and HLA in healthy donors. Study-wide points: An analysis that was carried out later associated 16,951 TCR beta sequences with HLA alleles at 0.05 false discovery rate. An analysis was carried out at a later point. It showed that HLA-associated TCR beta chains were more clonally expanded than equally common non-associated chains.

The PCR had 60 Vbeta and 13 Jbeta primers. TCRdb's table, derived via immunoSEQ multiplex PCR, lists solely in-frame clones and lacks some. The sample shows over 150,000 clones, over 80% of them seen only once. Worth noting for this clone: The antigen is unknown.

V was pared by 1 base and J by 3 bases, with 6 bases of the junction left unmatched. Germline values: CDR1 LGHNA, CDR2 YSLEER. This CDR3 has 18 amino acids. The chain uses TRBV4-3 and TRBJ2-5, with 15 bases fitting TRBD2. The receptor comes from a human donor in good health. The sample consisted of PBMCs. CDR3 amino acids: CASSQAPGLAGGKETQYF. CDR3 coding DNA: TGCGCCAGCAGCCAAGCCCCTGGACTAGCGGGGGGGAAAGAGACCCAGTACTTC.